This record concerns one TCR beta chain sequence. What it recognizes is unknown. Measured with immunoSEQ multiplex PCR; TCRdb has only the in-frame clones, and not every one. This sample carries 110,000 or so clones, 91% of them seen once, and the ten largest clones take approximately 5.1%. V trimming: 8 bases; J trimming: 1 base; junction bases outside the gene matches: 6. CDR1 and CDR2 from the germline V gene are MNHEY and SVGAGI. The CDR3 sequence is 15 residues long. The data were taken from a study of T cell responses to AZD1222 COVID-19 vaccine. Study-level results: Baseline seropositivity characterized only 5 to 7 AZD1222 recipients.

This chain connects TRBV6-5 to TRBJ2-2; 8 nucleotides line up with TRBD1. The sequence came from an adult in good health. This specimen was peripheral blood, taken on day 0 of AZD1222 vaccination. The CDR3 loop reads CASRDRRWNTGELFF. CDR3 coding DNA: TGTGCCAGCCGGGACAGGCGCTGGAACACCGGGGAGCTGTTTTTT.